Listed below are T cell receptor beta chains from one sample, sequenced in a study of cytomegalovirus exposure and HLA in healthy donors. This table comes from immunoSEQ multiplex PCR, and its TCRdb copy is limited to in-frame clones, with some not included. The sample table includes fewer than 200,000 clones. The specimen was PBMCs. The source of these receptors is a man in his thirties or forties in good health and CMV-seronegative. The CDR3 runs from the conserved cysteine through the conserved F or W. Each record gives: V gene, J gene, D gene, CDR3 protein, CDR3 DNA. D genes are given only for firm matches.

v_gene: TRBV6-5
j_gene: TRBJ1-1
d_gene: TRBD1
CDR3aa: CASLDRGNTEAFF
CDR3nt: TGTGCCAGTTTGGACAGGGGGAACACTGAAGCTTTCTTT

v_gene: TRBV30
j_gene: TRBJ1-5
d_gene: TRBD1
CDR3aa: CAWTRDRGRGSNQPQHF
CDR3nt: TGTGCCTGGACTCGGGACAGGGGGCGCGGGAGCAATCAGCCCCAGCATTTT

v_gene: TRBV29-1
j_gene: TRBJ2-1
d_gene: TRBD2
CDR3aa: CSVPTSGRGRGSYNEQFF
CDR3nt: TGCAGCGTACCGACTAGCGGGAGAGGGAGGGGCTCCTACAATGAGCAGTTCTTC

v_gene: TRBV28
j_gene: TRBJ1-1
d_gene: TRBD1
CDR3aa: CASSLGTGGSGTEAFF
CDR3nt: TGTGCCAGCAGTCTCGGGACAGGCGGATCGGGCACTGAAGCTTTCTTT

v_gene: TRBV5-6
j_gene: TRBJ2-5
d_gene: NA
CDR3aa: CASSLVLEETQYF
CDR3nt: TGTGCCAGCAGCTTGGTTCTAGAAGAGACCCAGTACTTC

v_gene: TRBV11-2
j_gene: TRBJ2-1
d_gene: NA
CDR3aa: CASSLSGNVYNEQFF
CDR3nt: TGTGCCAGCAGCTTATCAGGGAACGTATACAATGAGCAGTTCTTC

v_gene: TRBV27
j_gene: TRBJ1-5
d_gene: TRBD1
CDR3aa: CASSLTVPGGAQPQHF
CDR3nt: TGTGCCAGCAGTTTAACGGTTCCAGGGGGCGCTCAGCCCCAGCATTTT

v_gene: TRBV7-2
j_gene: TRBJ2-1
d_gene: NA
CDR3aa: CASSPLTDNEQFF
CDR3nt: TGTGCCAGCAGCCCGCTGACAGACAATGAGCAGTTCTTC

v_gene: TRBV9
j_gene: TRBJ1-2
d_gene: TRBD1
CDR3aa: CASSVQMTGESYGYTF
CDR3nt: TGTGCCAGCAGCGTCCAAATGACAGGGGAGAGCTATGGCTACACCTTC

v_gene: TRBV7-8
j_gene: TRBJ2-1
d_gene: TRBD2
CDR3aa: CASSLARAGGINEQFF
CDR3nt: TGTGCCAGCAGCTTAGCGCGAGCGGGAGGGATAAATGAGCAGTTCTTC

v_gene: TRBV6-5
j_gene: TRBJ1-2
d_gene: NA
CDR3aa: CASSYEGPRTLYGYTF
CDR3nt: TGTGCCAGCAGTTACGAGGGTCCTCGGACCTTATATGGCTACACCTTC

v_gene: TRBV6-6
j_gene: TRBJ1-4
d_gene: TRBD1
CDR3aa: CASRWTGEYEKLFF
CDR3nt: TGTGCCAGCAGGTGGACAGGGGAATATGAAAAACTGTTTTTT

v_gene: TRBV5-1
j_gene: TRBJ2-2
d_gene: NA
CDR3aa: CASSWPLGRITGELFF
CDR3nt: TGCGCCAGCAGCTGGCCCCTTGGGAGGATCACCGGGGAGCTGTTTTTT

v_gene: TRBV6-1
j_gene: TRBJ2-7
d_gene: TRBD1
CDR3aa: CASSELIGTGHSYEQYF
CDR3nt: TGTGCCAGCAGTGAACTCATAGGGACAGGGCACTCCTACGAGCAGTACTTC

v_gene: TRBV19
j_gene: TRBJ1-4
d_gene: TRBD1
CDR3aa: CASTTDRVEEKLFF
CDR3nt: TGTGCCAGCACTACGGACAGGGTCGAGGAAAAACTGTTTTTT

v_gene: TRBV18
j_gene: TRBJ1-6
d_gene: TRBD1
CDR3aa: CASSPPGTGGSPLHF
CDR3nt: TGTGCCAGCTCACCACCGGGGACAGGGGGTTCACCCCTCCACTTT

v_gene: TRBV29-1
j_gene: TRBJ2-7
d_gene: NA
CDR3aa: CSMTRRSSYEQYF
CDR3nt: TGCAGTATGACCCGGAGGAGCTCCTACGAGCAGTACTTC

v_gene: TRBV27
j_gene: TRBJ2-7
d_gene: TRBD1
CDR3aa: CASSLGQGPVEQYF
CDR3nt: TGTGCCAGCAGTCTCGGACAGGGACCAGTCGAGCAGTACTTC